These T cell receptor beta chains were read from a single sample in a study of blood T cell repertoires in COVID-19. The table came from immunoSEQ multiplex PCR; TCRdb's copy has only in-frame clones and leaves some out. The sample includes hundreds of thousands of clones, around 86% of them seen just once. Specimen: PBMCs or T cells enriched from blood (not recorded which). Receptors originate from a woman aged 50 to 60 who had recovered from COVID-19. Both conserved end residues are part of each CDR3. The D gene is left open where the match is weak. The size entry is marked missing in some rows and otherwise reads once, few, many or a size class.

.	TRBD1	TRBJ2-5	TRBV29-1	TGCAGCGGTAAGAGAACGGGACAGGGGGGCCAAGAGACCCAGTACTTC	CSGKRTGQGGQETQYF
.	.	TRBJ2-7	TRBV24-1	TGTGCCACCAGTGCAACCGGGACTCGCGCCTACGAGCAGTACTTC	CATSATGTRAYEQYF
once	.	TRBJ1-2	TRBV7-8	TGTGCCAGCAGCGCGATTCAGGGGAGCTATGGCTACACCTTC	CASSAIQGSYGYTF
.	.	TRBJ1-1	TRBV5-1	TGCGCCAGCAGCTTCGCAGTGAACACTGAAGCTTTCTTT	CASSFAVNTEAFF
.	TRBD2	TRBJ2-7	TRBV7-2	TGTGCCAGCAGCTTAGTTGGGCTAGCGGGCGAGCAGTACTTC	CASSLVGLAGEQYF
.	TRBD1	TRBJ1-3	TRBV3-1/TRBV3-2	TGTGCCAGCAGCCAAGGACAGGGCTCTGGAAACACCATATATTTT	CASSQGQGSGNTIYF
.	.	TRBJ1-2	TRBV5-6	TGTGCCAGCAGCCGTGGCATCTGGGGCCTCCATGGCTACACCTTC	CASSRGIWGLHGYTF
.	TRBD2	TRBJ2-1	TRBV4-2	TGTGCCAGCAGCCAATTGGGACTAGCGGACTACAATGAGCAGTTCTTC	CASSQLGLADYNEQFF
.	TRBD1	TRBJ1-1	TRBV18	TGTGCCAGCTCACCCGGGACAGTCAGGAACACTGAAGCTTTCTTT	CASSPGTVRNTEAFF
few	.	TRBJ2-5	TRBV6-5	TGTGCCAGCAGGTCAGCGGGTACCCAAGAGACCCAGTACTTC	CASRSAGTQETQYF
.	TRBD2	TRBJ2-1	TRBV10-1	TGCGCCAGCAGTACTAGCGGGAGGGGTCGAGGTGGTGAGCAGTTCTTC	CASSTSGRGRGGEQFF
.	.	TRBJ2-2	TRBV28	TGTGCCAGCAGCCGGAACACCGGGGAGCTGTTTTTT	CASSRNTGELFF
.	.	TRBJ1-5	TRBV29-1	TGCAGCGTTGGCGGGGAGGGTATGTCCCAGCATTTT	CSVGGEGMSQHF
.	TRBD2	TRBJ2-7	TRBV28	TGTGCCAGCAGGCCTAGCGGGCTATACGAGCAGTACTTC	CASRPSGLYEQYF
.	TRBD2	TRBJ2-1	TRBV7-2	TGTGCCAGCAGCTACGCCGGGACTAGCGGGGCCAATGAGCAGTTCTTC	CASSYAGTSGANEQFF
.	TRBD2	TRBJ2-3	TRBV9	TGTGCCAGCAGCGTAGTTGGAGCGGGAGGGCCCAGCCCAGATACGCAGTATTTT	CASSVVGAGGPSPDTQYF
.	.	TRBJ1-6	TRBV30	TGTGCCTGGAGTGTACTCGTCGGGGGTTCACCCCTCCACTTT	CAWSVLVGGSPLHF
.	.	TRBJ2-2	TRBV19	TGTGCCCGTCAGGTACTAGTTTTGATTGGGGAGCTGTTTTTT	CARQVLVLIGELFF
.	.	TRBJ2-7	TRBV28	TGTGCCAGCAGCTTCCTCCGGACAGAGCAGTACTTC	CASSFLRTEQYF
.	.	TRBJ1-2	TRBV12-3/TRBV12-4	TGTGCCAGCAGTCAGGACAGCCTCTATGGCTACACCTTC	CASSQDSLYGYTF
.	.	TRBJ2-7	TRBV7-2	TGTGCCAGCAGCTTAGTCCTGGGAGTGGAGCAGTACTTC	CASSLVLGVEQYF
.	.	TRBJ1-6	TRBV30	TGTGCCTGGACCTCGTCGGGGGTGGGATATAATTCACCCCTCCACTTT	CAWTSSGVGYNSPLHF
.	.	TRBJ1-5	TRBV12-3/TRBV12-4	TGTGCCATCGGAACAGGGCTCAATCAGCCCCAGCATTTT	CAIGTGLNQPQHF
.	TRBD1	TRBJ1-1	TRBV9	TGTGCCAGCAGCGTAGAGGCTAGACAGGGGATTGGAACTGAAGCTTTCTTT	CASSVEARQGIGTEAFF
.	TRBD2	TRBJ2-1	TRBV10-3	TGTGCCATCCGACTAGCGGGAAACTACAATGAGCAGTTCTTC	CAIRLAGNYNEQFF
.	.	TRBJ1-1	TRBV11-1	TGTGCCAGCAGCCGGGGGACGGGGAACACTGAAGCTTTCTTT	CASSRGTGNTEAFF
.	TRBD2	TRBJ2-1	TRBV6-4	TGTGCCAGCAGTGACCCTGGGACTAGTAGTGGTGAGCAGTTCTTC	CASSDPGTSSGEQFF
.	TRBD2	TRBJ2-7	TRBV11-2	TGTGCCAGCAGCTCAGTTAGCGGGAAGTTCTACGAGCAGTACTTC	CASSSVSGKFYEQYF
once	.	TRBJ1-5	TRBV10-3	TGTGCCATCAGTGGAGACAGGAGCAATCAGCCCCAGCATTTT	CAISGDRSNQPQHF
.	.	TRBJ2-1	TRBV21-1	TGTGCCAATTTAGCGGGAAGCTCCTACAATGAGCAGTTCTTC	CANLAGSSYNEQFF
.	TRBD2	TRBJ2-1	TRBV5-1	TGCGCCAGCAGCTACGGGACTAGTTATTACAATGAGCAGTTCTTC	CASSYGTSYYNEQFF
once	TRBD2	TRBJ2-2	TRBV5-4	TGTGCCAGCAGCGCCATAGCGGGAGGAGGGAACGGGGAGCTGTTTTTT	CASSAIAGGGNGELFF
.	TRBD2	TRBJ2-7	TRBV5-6	TGTGCCAGCAGCTTGGAGCCAGGGAGGGGCTCCGAGCAGTACTTC	CASSLEPGRGSEQYF
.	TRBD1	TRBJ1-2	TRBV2	TGTGCCAGCAGTGAACAACAGGGGCTTGGAGGCTACACCTTC	CASSEQQGLGGYTF
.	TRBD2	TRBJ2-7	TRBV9	TGTGCCAGCAGCGTAATCGCGGGAGCGGCTCTCTACGAGCAGTACTTC	CASSVIAGAALYEQYF
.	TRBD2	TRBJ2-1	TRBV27	TGTGCCAGCAGTATCGGGACTAGCGGAGACAATGAGCAGTTCTTC	CASSIGTSGDNEQFF
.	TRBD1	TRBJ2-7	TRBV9	TGTGCCAGCAGCTTTAGACAGGGTGTTTCCTACGAGCAGTACTTC	CASSFRQGVSYEQYF
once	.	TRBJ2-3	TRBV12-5	TGTGCTAGTGGTTTGAGTTGGCGCAGGGGGGCGGATACGCAGTATTTT	CASGLSWRRGADTQYF